Listed here is a single T cell receptor (beta chain). Its target is not known. This CDR3 comprises 17 residues. The germline V gene encodes CDR1 SGHTA and CDR2 FQGNSA. The ends were cut back, 1 base at V and 0 bases at J, with 12 bases in the middle. Treatment reported: roughly 10-day PBMC culture with coronavirus spike peptide pools or control peptides (ViraFEST assay). These data belong to a study of vaccination and CD4 T cells after COVID-19. Cultured CD4+ T cells had their DNA profiled by the Oncomine TCR Beta short-read assay. TCRdb ran MiXCR on the PCR reads and lists one entry per CDR3 protein. The sample yields about 13,000 distinct CDR3 sequences, around 70% seen once.

Sequenced input: CD4+ T cells from blood, cultured in vitro. The chain joins TRBV7-2 to TRBJ1-4; the D is unclear. This receptor was obtained from a human donor who had recovered from COVID-19. The CDR3 DNA follows: TGTGCCAGCAGCTTAGTTGGGTCAGGTGCAACTAATGAAAAACTGTTTTTT. The encoded protein is CASSLVGSGATNEKLFF.